The clone carrying this T cell receptor (beta chain) was seen a handful of times. Antigen specificity is unknown. This specimen comes from a study of CD8+ T cells in alopecia areata. The wider study: Patients in the study were on tofacitinib for 6 to 18 months, then off it for 6 months.

Findings and caveats of the study: Patients showed less clear TCR sequence sharing than mice, possibly partly because of HLA diversity. Lesional scalp, notably in alopecia totalis/universalis, had clonality above that of normal scalp.

Once RNA had been extracted, it was reverse transcribed into cDNA to act as the sequencing template. Sequenced by immunoSEQ multiplex PCR; TCRdb stores in-frame clones only, minus some. The sample includes 110,000 to 150,000 clones, about 47% of them seen just once. This sequence was found in a human donor with alopecia areata. Source: CD4+ T cells sorted from blood, taken at week 0.

DNA for the CDR3: TGTGCCAGCAGCTTGATAGCGGGCCAAGAGACCCAGTACTTC. Protein sequence: CASSLIAGQETQYF. This rearrangement joins TRBV7-9 to TRBJ2-5; TRBD2 agrees at 7 bases. The germline V gene has CDR1 SEHNR and CDR2 FQNEAQ (reference sequence). The CDR3 is made up of 14 amino acids. V dropped 3 bases and J dropped 1; count of bases not matched to a gene: 2.